The source of this TCR beta chain is a study of tumor-infiltrating lymphocytes in primary liver carcinoma. From 500 ng of total RNA, TCR beta-specific cDNA was reverse-transcribed using a constant-region primer. Researchers made the TCR beta libraries by running three nested multiplex PCR rounds with slightly modified ARM-PCR. It was with TRBV1-TRBV30 forward primers and a C-beta reverse primer that the first two PCR rounds were run, at 10 to 11 cycles each. Via MiXCR, TCRdb re-called the multiplex PCR reads, giving one row per CDR3 protein. This sample yields about 330,000 distinct CDR3 sequences, of which approximately 64% are seen a single time; 5.5% to 8% belongs to the top ten. Per the germline V gene, CDR1 is SEHNR and CDR2 is FQNEAQ (reference sequence). The ends lost 5 bases at V and 6 bases at J; junction bases unmatched: 14. There are 17 residues in the CDR3. Unsorted whole blood supplied the blood RNA, and germline DNA was isolated too.

Remarks on this clonotype: This is likely a read error, given that the CDR3 carries no conserved phenylalanine or tryptophan at its end.

This rearrangement joins TRBV7-9 to TRBJ2-1; TRBD2 matches at 9 bases. Input material: peripheral blood. The receptor was isolated from a man between 35 and 55 years old with primary liver carcinoma and hepatitis B virus infection. CDR3 in amino acids: CASSGSTLAGGLNEQFV. In DNA, the CDR3 is TGTGCCAGCAGCGGTAGCACTCTCGCGGGAGGGCTCAATGAGCAGTTCGTC.